Presented here are 18 T cell receptor beta chains from one specimen sequenced in a study of blood T cells in healthy people across ages. A sample-barcoded 5' primer and a J-beta primer mix were used in a second PCR of roughly 6 to 11 cycles. TCRdb fed the 5' RACE reads into MiXCR, producing one record per CDR3 protein. The sample carries around 870,000 distinct CDR3 sequences, 25% to 30% recorded once. The sequenced material came from blood. These receptors all stem from a woman of 80 years or more in good health.

This clonotype was seen only a few times. The chain joins TRBV6-5 to TRBJ1-4, with a possible D match to TRBD1 (6 bases). Per germline, CDR1 MNHEY and CDR2 SVGAGI. V lost 8 bases to trimming and J lost 7 bases, with 11 bases between them. The CDR3 is 12 amino acids. In DNA, the CDR3 is TGTGCCAGCGGGGGGGCGAGTGAAAAACTGTTTTTT. Translation gives CASGGASEKLFF.

This clonotype was observed many times. The rearrangement uses TRBV3-1 and TRBJ2-1; possibly TRBD1 for D (5 bases). This CDR3 is 13 amino acids long. V lost 4 bases, J lost 7 bases, and 11 bases lay in between. Germline CDR1 and CDR2: LGHDT and YNNKEL (reference sequence). CDR3 in amino acids: CASSPWGPNEQFF. CDR3 DNA: TGTGCCAGCAGCCCATGGGGCCCGAATGAGCAGTTCTTC.

This clonotype was seen ten or more times. In DNA form, the CDR3 reads TGTGCCAGCAGTTATCGGGCGTCCCAGCCCCAGCATTTT. Amino acids: CASSYRASQPQHF. The chain carries TRBV6-6 and TRBJ1-5, with D uncertain. The CDR3 is 13 residues long. CDR1 is MNHNY and CDR2 is SVGAGI in the germline V gene (reference sequence). V dropped 3 bases and J dropped 7 bases, with 10 bases sitting between them.

The rearrangement links TRBV7-6 to TRBJ1-1; D gene unclear. CDR1 is SGHVS and CDR2 is FNYEAQ in the germline V gene. The CDR3 loop spans 14 amino acids. V was trimmed by 0 bases and J by 2 bases, leaving 7 bases between them. CDR3 coding DNA: TGTGCCAGCAGCTTAGCCCCTATAAACACTGAAGCTTTCTTT. Translated, it gives CASSLAPINTEAFF.

The V gene is TRBV7-2, the J gene TRBJ1-1; D remains unclear. The germline V gene encodes CDR1 SGHTA and CDR2 FQGNSA. CDR3 length: 14 amino acids. The V end was cut by 5 bases, the J end by 0 bases, with 10 bases between. CDR3 bases: TGTGCCAGCAGCGGTAGGTTTTTGAACACTGAAGCTTTCTTT. Its translation is CASSGRFLNTEAFF.

Regarding this clonotype: With a much larger clone just one base away, this may be a read error. The CDR3 carries no conserved terminal phenylalanine or tryptophan, so it likely arises from a read error. The chain is built from TRBV6-6 and TRBJ1-6; D unresolved. Looked up from germline, CDR1 is MNHNY and CDR2 is SVGAGI (reference sequence). The CDR3 has 16 residues. V was pared by 6 bases and J by 0 bases, with 12 bases between. The CDR3 here is CASRPVPSSYNSPLHC. The CDR3 DNA is TGTGCCAGCAGGCCAGTTCCAAGCTCCTATAATTCACCCCTCCACTGT.

A few counts support this clonotype. This sequence may be a read error, since a much larger clone differs from it by one base. The chain carries TRBV6-2 or TRBV6-3 and TRBJ2-1; 10 nucleotides align to TRBD1. Germline V gene data show CDR1 as MNHEY and CDR2 as SVGEGT. The CDR3 runs to 14 residues. This CDR3 reads CASSRPGQGNERFF. The CDR3 DNA sequence: TGTGCCAGCAGCCGCCCGGGACAGGGGAATGAGCGGTTCTTC.

This clonotype has at least ten counts. The V call is TRBV7-2, the J call TRBJ2-1; TRBD2 matches 11 bases. CDR1 is SGHTA, CDR2 FQGNSA, per germline. Unmatched junction bases numbered 13, after V lost 5 bases and J lost 7 bases. CDR3 size: 17 residues. The CDR3 region has the DNA TGTGCCAGCAGCCGCGCAGGAGTAGCGGGGGGGATGAATGAGCAGTTCTTC. This translates into CASSRAGVAGGMNEQFF. The whole variable domain, remainder taken from reference TRBV7-2 and TRBJ2-1, is GAGVSQSPSNKVTEKGKDVELRCDPISGHTALYWYRQSLGQGLEFLIYFQGNSAPDKSGLPSDRFSAERTGGSVSTLTIQRTQQEDSAVYLCASSRAGVAGGMNEQFFGPGTRLTVL.

This clonotype was seen ten or more times. The genes are TRBV7-8 and TRBJ1-6, with TRBD1 matching 10 bases. J was trimmed by 0 bases and V by 6 bases; bases with no gene match: 8. The germline V gene has CDR1 SGHVS and CDR2 FQNEAQ. This CDR3 is built from 18 residues. CDR3 amino acids: CASSPPGQGSSYNSPLHF. The CDR3 DNA reads as TGTGCCAGCAGTCCCCCGGGACAGGGGAGCTCCTATAATTCACCCCTCCACTTT.

This clonotype was observed at least ten times. The rearrangement links TRBV6-2 or TRBV6-3 to TRBJ2-5, with no clear D. The V gene's germline CDR1 is MNHEY and CDR2 SVGEGT. Trimming shortened V by 5 bases and J by 0 bases, and 16 bases separated the two germline ends. The CDR3 is 16 residues long. The CDR3 here is CASSPNGPVYQETQYF. The CDR3 DNA reads TGTGCCAGCAGTCCAAACGGACCAGTGTACCAAGAGACCCAGTACTTC.

Remarks on this clonotype: A much more abundant neighbour one base away suggests this may be a read error. CDR3 coding DNA: TGTGCCACCAGTGAACCGGGTCCTCCTTACAATGAGCAGTACTTC. It encodes CATSEPGPPYNEQYF. This sequence joins TRBV24-1 and TRBJ2-1; D not certain. The J call may be mistaken, given a closer DNA end match to TRBJ2-7. The CDR3 covers 15 residues. Germline loops: CDR1 KGHDR, CDR2 SFDVKD.

There are many counts of this clonotype. This chain links TRBV12-3 or TRBV12-4 with TRBJ2-7; perhaps TRBD1 as D (5 bases). With 3 bases removed from V and 5 bases from J, the gap between germline ends came to 14 bases. This CDR3 is built from 14 residues. CDR3 DNA sequence: TGTGCCAGCAGTTTTCGGACACGTCGTGACGAGCAGTACTTC. As protein: CASSFRTRRDEQYF.

The rearrangement joins TRBV20-1 to TRBJ1-1; D is unresolved. Trimming shortened V by 0 bases and J by 1 base, and 9 bases separated the two germline ends. Germline values: CDR1 DFQATT, CDR2 SNEGSKA (reference sequence). The length of the CDR3 is 14 residues. The CDR3, as DNA: TGCAGTGCTAGAGATCCACAGCAGAACACTGAAGCTTTCTTT. This codes for CSARDPQQNTEAFF.

Points on this clonotype: This may be a read error: a much more frequent sequence differs by one nucleotide. The rearrangement uses TRBV21-1 and TRBJ2-6; the tabulated D call, TRBD1, remains unverified against the DNA. TRBV21-1 constitutes a pseudogene. CDR3 size: 18 residues. CDR3 DNA sequence: TGTGCCAGCAGCCCCCGAGACAGATCCCGGTCTGGGGCCAACGTCCGGACTTTC. This codes for CASSPRDRSRSGANVRTF.

This clonotype was seen repeatedly, ten times or more. This may be a read error, as it is one base from a much larger clone. CDR3 in DNA: TGTGCCAGCAGCGTAGAACAGAGGGGTTTTCAGTACTTC. It encodes CASSVEQRGFQYF. This chain uses TRBV9 with TRBJ2-4; D may be TRBD1 or TRBD2 (5 bases each). Trimming left V 0 bases short and J 11 bases short, with 12 bases between. The CDR3 spans 13 residues. Germline V lookup: CDR1 SGDLS, CDR2 YYNGEE. Full variable domain (remainder filled in from reference TRBV9 and TRBJ2-4): DSGVTQTPKHLITATGQRVTLRCSPRSGDLSVYWYQQSLDQGLQFLIQYYNGEERAKGNILERFSAQQFPDLHSELNLSSLELGDSALYFCASSVEQRGFQYFGAGTRLSVL.

This clonotype was detected only once. This rearrangement joins TRBV5-1 to TRBJ2-7; 7 bases match TRBD1. The better agreement between TRBJ2-4 and the DNA end casts doubt on the J call. The germline gives CDR1 SGHRS, CDR2 YFSETQ. The CDR3 loop spans 12 amino acids. CDR3 bases: TGCGCCAGCAGCTGGCAGGGGGACATTCAGTACTTC. Translating it yields CASSWQGDIQYF.

This clonotype was seen ten or more times. The chain uses TRBV28 and TRBJ2-1; D could derive from TRBD1 or TRBD2 (5 bases each). Germline V gives CDR1 MDHEN, CDR2 SYDVKM. Trimming took 2 bases from V and 4 from J, leaving 24 bases between them. This CDR3 region has 19 residues. The CDR3 nucleotides are TGTGCCAGCAGTTTAGGCCCCATGAACTTAGCGACAGATTACAATGAGCAGTTCTTC. Translating gives CASSLGPMNLATDYNEQFF.

Many counts were recorded for this clonotype. The chain carries TRBV7-9 and TRBJ1-6, with D tentatively TRBD1 (6 bases). Germline CDR1 and CDR2: SEHNR and FQNEAQ (reference sequence). The V end was cut by 1 base, the J end by 10 bases, with 11 bases between. The CDR3 covers 14 residues. DNA of the CDR3: TGTGCCAGCAGCTTAGTGGCAGGGGCCTCACCCCTCCACTTT. Its protein is CASSLVAGASPLHF. The full variable domain, rest sourced from reference TRBV7-9 and TRBJ1-6, is DTGVSQNPRHKITKRGQNVTFRCDPISEHNRLYWYRQTLGQGPEFLTYFQNEAQLEKSRLLSDRFSAERPKGSFSTLEIQRTEQGDSAMYLCASSLVAGASPLHFGNGTRLTVT.